This TCR beta chain was identified in a study of technical replicates of blood from several donors. This CDR3 is 16 amino acids long. With 2 bases clipped from V and 1 base from J, the junction kept 3 bases outside the gene matches. Germline loops: CDR1 MNHNY, CDR2 SVGAGI (reference sequence). Clones were read by immunoSEQ multiplex PCR, and TCRdb kept only the in-frame ones, dropping some. The table shows more than 10,000 clones, with approximately 86% occurring only once. The specimen sequenced was PBMCs. This clonotype was obtained from a human donor in good health. This sequence joins TRBV6-6 and TRBJ2-2; 8 bases align to TRBD2. CDR3 sequence: CASSYLLAGNTGELFF. Written as DNA, the CDR3 is TGTGCCAGCAGTTACCTCCTAGCGGGGAACACCGGGGAGCTGTTTTTT.